Sequencing of this T cell receptor beta chain was carried out in a study of blood T cell repertoires in COVID-19. Data came from immunoSEQ multiplex PCR; TCRdb stores just in-frame clones and leaves some out. The sample has 190,000 or so clones, around 89% seen once. The germline gives CDR1 SGHVS, CDR2 FQNEAQ. V shed 8 bases and J 1 base; nucleotides not matched to a gene: 10. The CDR3 consists of 15 residues. The genes are TRBV7-8 and TRBJ1-1, with TRBD1 identical over 7 bases. The specimen sequenced was peripheral blood. The sequence was obtained from a woman under 40 with acute or convalescent COVID-19. CDR3 sequence reads: CASYLAAGGNTEAFF. The DNA of the CDR3 is TGTGCCAGCTATCTGGCGGCAGGGGGGAACACTGAAGCTTTCTTT.